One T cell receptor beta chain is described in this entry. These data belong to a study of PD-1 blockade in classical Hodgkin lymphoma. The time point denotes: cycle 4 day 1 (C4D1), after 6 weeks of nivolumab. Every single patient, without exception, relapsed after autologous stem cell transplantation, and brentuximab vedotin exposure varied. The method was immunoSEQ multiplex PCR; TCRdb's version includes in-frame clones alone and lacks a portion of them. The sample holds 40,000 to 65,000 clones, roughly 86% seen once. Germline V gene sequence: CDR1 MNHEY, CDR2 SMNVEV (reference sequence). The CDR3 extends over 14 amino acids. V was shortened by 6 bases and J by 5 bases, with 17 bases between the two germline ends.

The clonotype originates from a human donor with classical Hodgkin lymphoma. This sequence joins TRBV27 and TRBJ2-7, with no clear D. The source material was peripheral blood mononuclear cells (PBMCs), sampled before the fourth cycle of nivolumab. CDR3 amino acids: CASRNGVNVNEQYF. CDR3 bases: TGTGCCAGCAGGAATGGCGTAAATGTCAACGAGCAGTACTTC.